These 28 T cell receptor beta chains share one sample of origin, sequenced in a study of blood T cell repertoires in COVID-19. The protocol was immunoSEQ multiplex PCR, while the TCRdb copy is restricted to in-frame clones and leaves out a portion. The table lists approximately 100,000 clones, 70% to 80% of them singletons. Sequencing was carried out using peripheral blood. The receptors originated from a man aged 65-85 years with active or convalescent COVID-19.

The CDR3 DNA follows: TGTGCCAGCAGCTTAGCGCTAGCGGGAGGGCCATATGAGCAGTTCTTC. This codes for CASSLALAGGPYEQFF. The chain couples TRBV11-1 to TRBJ2-1, with 12 bases fitting TRBD2. Germline V gene data show CDR1 as SGHAT and CDR2 as FQDESV (reference sequence). Trimming removed 0 bases from V and 8 bases from J; junction bases left unmatched: 5. This CDR3 has 16 residues.

This clone was observed a few times. The chain recombines TRBV28 with TRBJ1-1, with D unclear. Trimming shortened V by 4 bases and J by 4 bases, and 4 bases separated the two germline ends. The CDR3 is 11 residues long. Germline V gene sequence: CDR1 MDHEN, CDR2 SYDVKM. The CDR3 DNA follows: TGTGCCAGCAGTTCTCGCACTGAAGCTTTCTTT. Translated: CASSSRTEAFF.

This clone appeared a few times. The chain carries TRBV19 and TRBJ2-7, with 7 bases fitting TRBD1. Germline CDR1 is LNHDA and CDR2 is SQIVND (reference sequence). CDR3 length: 14 residues. V lost 10 bases and J lost 2; bases outside the gene matches: 11. CDR3 sequence: CATSTGTATYEQYF. The CDR3, as DNA: TGTGCCACCTCGACCGGGACAGCGACCTACGAGCAGTACTTC.

The V gene is TRBV9, the J gene TRBJ1-2; 8 nucleotides agree with TRBD1. The V segment lost 5 bases and the J segment 4 bases; nucleotides outside the gene matches: 4. Germline CDR1 reads SGDLS; CDR2 reads YYNGEE. The CDR3 consists of 13 residues. The CDR3 loop is CASSFGTGYGYTF. As DNA, the CDR3 is TGTGCCAGCAGTTTTGGGACAGGCTATGGCTACACCTTC.

V and J are TRBV6-5 and TRBJ1-5; D gene ambiguous. V was shortened by 7 bases and J by 3 bases, with 16 bases between the two germline ends. Germline V gives CDR1 MNHEY, CDR2 SVGAGI. The CDR3 covers 15 residues. Written as DNA, the CDR3 is TGTGCCAGCACCGGTGGAGCAAACCCCAATCAGCCCCAGCATTTT. This sequence encodes CASTGGANPNQPQHF.

The V and J genes are TRBV28 and TRBJ1-6; D remains unclear. V was shortened by 2 bases and J by 3 bases, with 5 bases between the two germline ends. The CDR3 contains 14 residues. Germline CDR1 is MDHEN and CDR2 is SYDVKM. DNA of the CDR3: TGTGCCAGCAGTTTAGGGAGCTATAATTCACCCCTCCACTTT. Its translation is CASSLGSYNSPLHF.

The chain is built from TRBV5-6 and TRBJ2-7, with D maybe TRBD2 (6 bases). Deletions cut 4 bases from V and 2 bases from J, with 16 bases between. CDR1 and CDR2 from the germline V gene are SGHDT and YYEEEE. The CDR3 is 15 residues long. Here the CDR3 reads CASSRYRGTPYEQYF. The CDR3 DNA is TGTGCCAGCAGCCGCTATCGGGGGACTCCCTACGAGCAGTACTTC.

The chain links TRBV11-2 to TRBJ2-5; D perhaps matches TRBD1 (6 bases). Germline CDR1 is SGHAT and CDR2 is FQNNGV. CDR3 length: 14 amino acids. V was cut by 1 base and J by 5 bases, with 11 bases left in between. CDR3 DNA sequence: TGTGCCAGCAGCTTAGGGGGGCAGGCGGAGACCCAGTACTTC. Translating it yields CASSLGGQAETQYF. The whole variable domain, filled in from reference TRBV11-2 and TRBJ2-5, reads EAGVAQSPRYKIIEKRQSVAFWCNPISGHATLYWYQQILGQGPKLLIQFQNNGVVDDSQLPKDRFSAERLKGVDSTLKIQPAKLEDSAVYLCASSLGGQAETQYFGPGTRLLVL.

This clone was picked up a small number of times. The chain carries TRBV2 and TRBJ1-1; 10 positions agree with TRBD1. Germline V CDR1 and CDR2: SNHLY, FYNNEI. V was clipped by 8 bases and J by 0 bases; unmatched bases: 3. The CDR3 is 14 amino acids. CDR3 residues: CASGTGVMNTEAFF. The CDR3 nucleotides read TGTGCCAGCGGGACAGGGGTAATGAACACTGAAGCTTTCTTT.

This rearrangement joins TRBV5-6 to TRBJ1-5, with 7 nucleotides matching TRBD1. CDR1 and CDR2 (germline): SGHDT, YYEEEE. The CDR3 contains 15 residues. The V segment lost 4 bases and the J segment 6 bases; nucleotides outside the gene matches: 10. CDR3 protein: CASSPKDRRFQPQHF. DNA for the CDR3: TGTGCCAGCAGCCCGAAGGACAGGAGGTTTCAGCCCCAGCATTTT. The variable domain in full, completed from reference TRBV5-6 and TRBJ1-5, reads DAGVTQSPTHLIKTRGQQVTLRCSPKSGHDTVSWYQQALGQGPQFIFQYYEEEERQRGNFPDRFSGHQFPNYSSELNVNALLLGDSALYLCASSPKDRRFQPQHFGDGTRLSIL.

The chain joins TRBV2 to TRBJ1-5, with D unclear. CDR3 length: 15 residues. V lost 3 bases and J lost 2, with 11 bases in between. Germline V gives CDR1 SNHLY, CDR2 FYNNEI. In DNA, the CDR3 is TGTGCCAGCAGTGAGGGAGGACTCGGCAATCAGCCCCAGCATTTT. Translated: CASSEGGLGNQPQHF.

This chain uses TRBV27 with TRBJ1-2, with a weak D call TRBD1 (5 bases). V shed 8 bases and J shed 7 bases, with 11 bases lying between them. The germline V gene encodes CDR1 MNHEY and CDR2 SMNVEV (reference sequence). CDR3 length: 11 residues. For the CDR3, the DNA is TGTGCCAGCGGCCAGGGAAGTGGCTACACCTTC. It specifies CASGQGSGYTF.

This CDR3 is CASSFTQGNTEAFF. CDR3 nucleotide sequence: TGTGCCAGCAGTTTTACACAGGGGAACACTGAAGCTTTCTTT. V usage is TRBV28 and J usage is TRBJ1-1, with TRBD1 as a possible D gene (6 bases). Per the germline V gene, CDR1 is MDHEN and CDR2 is SYDVKM. This CDR3 is 14 amino acids long. The V end was cut by 3 bases, the J end by 1 base, with 9 bases between.

This chain joins TRBV12-5 and TRBJ2-2; TRBD1 matches 9 bases. Germline-derived CDR1 and CDR2 are LGHNT and FRNRAP. The CDR3 contains 13 residues. The J segment lost 6 bases and the V segment lost 4 bases, leaving 0 bases of the junction unmatched. The CDR3 bases are TGTGCTAGTGGTTGGACAGGGGCCGGGGAGCTGTTTTTT. Protein sequence: CASGWTGAGELFF.

J is TRBJ1-4 and V is TRBV2, with 10 positions matching TRBD1. CDR1 SNHLY and CDR2 FYNNEI come from the germline V gene. This CDR3 is built from 15 residues. V dropped 5 bases and J dropped 5; count of bases not matched to a gene: 5. The CDR3 region is CASSPGTGENEKLFF. The CDR3 DNA reads TGTGCCAGCAGTCCTGGGACAGGGGAAAATGAAAAACTGTTTTTT.

This rearrangement joins TRBV6-5 to TRBJ2-7, with 9 positions matching TRBD1. CDR1 and CDR2 (germline): MNHEY, SVGAGI. The CDR3 has 15 residues. V trimming: 6 bases; J trimming: 7 bases; junction bases outside the gene matches: 13. This chain's CDR3 is CASSHTPDRGGEQYF. For the CDR3, the DNA is TGTGCCAGCAGCCACACCCCAGACAGGGGGGGGGAGCAGTACTTC.

J is TRBJ1-2 and V is TRBV11-3, with D perhaps matching TRBD1 (5 bases). CDR1 is SGHNT and CDR2 is YENEEA in the germline V gene. CDR3 length: 12 amino acids. V dropped 3 bases and J dropped 10 bases, with 12 bases sitting between them. The CDR3, as DNA: TGTGCCAGCAGCTTCGGCAGGGATGACTACACCTTC. It is translated as CASSFGRDDYTF.

This sequence joins TRBV4-2 and TRBJ1-2; 7 nucleotides line up with TRBD1. The CDR3 spans 15 residues. Looked up from germline, CDR1 is LGHNA and CDR2 is YNFKEQ. Unmatched junction bases numbered 7, after V lost 0 bases and J lost 6 bases. CDR3 coding DNA: TGTGCCAGCAGCCAAGAGGGACAGACCTTCGATGGCTACACCTTC. Its protein is CASSQEGQTFDGYTF.

The chain links TRBV6-6 to TRBJ1-5; D may be TRBD1 (5 bases). V was trimmed by 8 bases and J by 9 bases, leaving 17 bases between them. This CDR3 has 13 amino acids. Germline-derived CDR1 and CDR2 are MNHNY and SVGAGI (reference sequence). CDR3: CASYSLVGGPQHF. DNA of the CDR3: TGTGCCAGCTATTCCCTCGTGGGGGGGCCCCAGCATTTT.

The J gene is TRBJ2-1, the V gene TRBV5-1; the match to TRBD1 covers 7 bases. There are 14 residues in the CDR3. The germline gives CDR1 SGHRS, CDR2 YFSETQ. The trim removed 6 bases at V and 8 bases at J, leaving 11 bases unmatched. In nucleotides, the CDR3 is TGCGCCAGCACCTCCCGGGACAGCGACGATGAGCAGTTCTTC. As protein: CASTSRDSDDEQFF.

The rearrangement joins TRBV7-2 to TRBJ1-1; TRBD1 matches 12 bases. CDR3 length: 14 amino acids. J lost 5 bases, V lost 6 bases, and 4 bases had no gene match. Germline assignment: CDR1 SGHTA and CDR2 FQGNSA. CDR3 in DNA: TGTGCCAGCAGTTTGGGACAGGGGGCGACTGAAGCTTTCTTT. It is translated as CASSLGQGATEAFF.

The rearrangement uses TRBV6-1 and TRBJ2-1; TRBD1 aligns across 9 bases. The CDR3 loop spans 13 amino acids. Trimming took 2 bases from V and 9 from J; bases not matched to a gene: 2. CDR1 is MNHNS and CDR2 is SASEGT in the germline V gene. CDR3 DNA: TGTGCCAGCAGTGAAAACAGGGGGCTTGAGCAGTTCTTC. It yields the protein CASSENRGLEQFF.

This sequence joins TRBV3-1 (or the pseudogene TRBV3-2) and TRBJ2-4; 8 bases agree with TRBD2. This CDR3 has 15 amino acids. V trimming: 3 bases; J trimming: 7 bases; junction bases outside the gene matches: 8. Germline CDR1 and CDR2: LGHDT and YNNKEL (reference sequence). The chain's CDR3 is CASSQGHRLANIQYF. The CDR3 DNA follows: TGTGCCAGCAGCCAGGGCCATAGACTAGCGAACATTCAGTACTTC.

This clone came up once. J is TRBJ1-2 and V is TRBV24-1; D might be TRBD1 (6 bases). Looked up from germline, CDR1 is KGHDR and CDR2 is SFDVKD. The CDR3 contains 13 residues. V lost 0 bases and J lost 6, with 7 bases in between. In DNA, the CDR3 is TGTGCCACCAGTGATTTGCCAGGGGATGGCTACACCTTC. It is translated as CATSDLPGDGYTF.

The chain employs TRBV6-5 and TRBJ2-2, with 7 positions matching TRBD2. The CDR3 has 14 amino acids. J lost 2 bases, V lost 7 bases, and 4 bases had no gene match. CDR1 and CDR2 from the germline V gene are MNHEY and SVGAGI. CDR3 bases: TGTGCCAGCAAAGCGGGACTAAACACCGGGGAGCTGTTTTTT. Its translation: CASKAGLNTGELFF.

This sequence joins TRBV6-1 and TRBJ1-2; a weak D match, TRBD1 (6 bases). The CDR3 runs 14 residues. Trimming left V 0 bases short and J 6 bases short, with 11 bases between. CDR1 and CDR2 from the germline V gene are MNHNS and SASEGT. This CDR3 reads CASSEAQGPDGYTF. Here the CDR3 DNA reads TGTGCCAGCAGTGAAGCACAGGGTCCTGATGGCTACACCTTC.

In its sample, this clone was seen a few times. V usage is TRBV7-9 and J usage is TRBJ2-1; D possibly corresponds to TRBD1 (6 bases). V was shortened by 5 bases and J by 2 bases, with 13 bases between the two germline ends. The V gene's germline CDR1 is SEHNR and CDR2 FQNEAQ (reference sequence). The CDR3 runs 15 residues. The CDR3 DNA reads as TGTGCCAGCAGCATAGGGGACACGGCCTACAATGAGCAGTTCTTC. It encodes CASSIGDTAYNEQFF.

This clone occurred once. The V call is TRBV27, the J call TRBJ1-5; tentatively, D is TRBD1 (5 bases). Germline lookup yields CDR1 MNHEY and CDR2 SMNVEV (reference sequence). Trimming removed 6 bases at V and 1 base at J, with 19 bases between. This CDR3 comprises 17 residues. This CDR3 reads CASSPRPTVRSNQPQHF. The DNA for the CDR3 is TGTGCCAGCAGCCCAAGGCCGACAGTGAGGAGCAATCAGCCCCAGCATTTT.